The 22 T cell receptor beta chains in this list originate from one sample, sequenced in a study of control samples from healthy donors and cancer patients (dated by TCRdb to the early 2020s). Libraries were built with the immunoSEQ multiplex PCR assay. The clones in this table, taken by TCRdb from immuneACCESS, are in-frame only. Not every clone is retained; where verified, under half of the shortfall comes from an unresolved V gene, and the cause of the rest is unknown. Present in this sample are tens of thousands of clones, roughly 87% of which were seen just once. The ten largest clones take up over 3.5% of the sample. The sequenced sample consisted of blood. The receptors shown here come from a woman between 50 and 59 years old in good health.

The chain links TRBV9 to TRBJ2-2; perhaps TRBD2 as D (6 bases). Germline V gene sequence: CDR1 SGDLS, CDR2 YYNGEE. Trimming pared 3 bases from V and 1 base from J, leaving 19 bases between. This CDR3 has 18 residues. Here the CDR3 reads CASSGSGSGGLNTGELFF. The CDR3 DNA follows: TGTGCCAGCAGCGGGAGTGGTAGCGGAGGCCTGAACACCGGGGAGCTGTTTTTT.

The chain carries TRBV6-5 and TRBJ2-5, with 7 bases that match TRBD2. This CDR3 is 14 amino acids long. The germline CDR1 and CDR2 sequences are MNHEY and SVGAGI. V shed 7 bases, J shed 4 bases, and the junction held 9 bases outside the gene matches. CDR3 nucleotide sequence: TGTGCCAGCACCCCCGGGGGGAGAGGAGAGACCCAGTACTTC. This codes for CASTPGGRGETQYF.

This rearrangement joins TRBV2 to TRBJ2-2; 13 bases are a match to TRBD2. CDR1 SNHLY and CDR2 FYNNEI come from the germline V gene. The CDR3 consists of 15 residues. V shed 4 bases, J shed 6 bases, and the junction held 2 bases outside the gene matches. Here the CDR3 reads CASSGLAGGSGELFF. The CDR3 DNA follows: TGTGCCAGCAGTGGACTAGCGGGGGGTTCCGGGGAGCTGTTTTTT.

The CDR3 region is CSVLPGEGYGYTF. The CDR3 coding sequence is TGCAGCGTTCTCCCGGGGGAGGGCTATGGCTACACCTTC. This chain connects TRBV29-1 to TRBJ1-2; D is perhaps TRBD1 (5 bases). This CDR3 comprises 13 residues. Trimming removed 5 bases at V and 4 bases at J, with 14 bases between. CDR1 and CDR2 (germline): SQVTM, ANQGSEA.

This sequence joins TRBV28 and TRBJ2-5; the D is unclear. Germline V gene sequence: CDR1 MDHEN, CDR2 SYDVKM. V dropped 4 bases and J dropped 0 bases, with 15 bases sitting between them. The length of the CDR3 is 16 residues. This chain's CDR3 is CASSSPPRLYQETQYF. DNA of the CDR3: TGTGCCAGCAGTTCCCCCCCGCGACTGTACCAAGAGACCCAGTACTTC.

This clone was counted once. CDR3 DNA: TGTGCCAGTAGTATAACAGGGGGCTCTACCGGGGAGCTGTTTTTT. Encoded protein: CASSITGGSTGELFF. J is TRBJ2-2 and V is TRBV19, with TRBD1 matching over 9 bases. V was pared by 2 bases and J by 5 bases, with 3 bases of the junction left unmatched. CDR3 length: 15 amino acids. Germline CDR1 and CDR2: LNHDA and SQIVND (reference sequence).

V is TRBV4-1 and J is TRBJ1-1; TRBD1 aligns across 9 bases. Trimming at V came to 1 base and at J to 3 bases, leaving 0 bases not matched to a gene. The CDR3 extends over 14 amino acids. Germline-derived CDR1 and CDR2 are MGHRA and YSYEKL. The chain's CDR3 is CASSQGQGDTEAFF. CDR3 nucleotides: TGCGCCAGCAGCCAAGGACAGGGGGACACTGAAGCTTTCTTT.

The J gene is TRBJ2-1, the V gene TRBV2; possible D gene TRBD2, 5 bases. Germline V CDR1 and CDR2: SNHLY, FYNNEI. V lost 6 bases and J lost 4, with 25 bases in between. This CDR3 is built from 18 residues. The CDR3 region is CASSRFGDSAGGYNEQFF. The CDR3 region has the DNA TGTGCCAGCAGCCGATTTGGAGATTCGGCGGGTGGGTACAATGAGCAGTTCTTC.

The chain recombines TRBV16 with TRBJ2-6; no firm D call. The CDR3 length is 15 residues. The V and J ends lost 2 bases and 0 bases respectively, with 5 bases between them. Per germline, CDR1 KGHSY and CDR2 FQNENV. The CDR3 DNA reads as TGTGCCAGCAGCCAAGGAAGCTCTGGGGCCAACGTCCTGACTTTC. Encoded protein: CASSQGSSGANVLTF.

This clone was recorded a few times. The rearrangement links TRBV4-2 to TRBJ1-1; no clear D gene. V gave up 1 base and J gave up 1 base, with 7 bases separating them. The CDR3 is made up of 14 amino acids. Germline loops: CDR1 LGHNA, CDR2 YNFKEQ. The CDR3 coding sequence is TGTGCCAGCAGCCAAGGTTCCAGGAACACTGAAGCTTTCTTT. Encoded protein: CASSQGSRNTEAFF.

This rearrangement joins TRBV3-1 (or the pseudogene TRBV3-2) to TRBJ2-7; D unresolved. The CDR3 is 14 amino acids. Per germline, CDR1 LGHDT and CDR2 YNNKEL (reference sequence). The V gene lost 1 base and the J gene lost 1 base, with 8 bases spanning the gap. For the CDR3, the DNA is TGTGCCAGCAGCCAAGCCGGGCCGTCCTACGAGCAGTACTTC. Its protein is CASSQAGPSYEQYF.

V gene TRBV14 combines with J gene TRBJ1-1; 9 bases agree with TRBD1. V lost 4 bases, J lost 6 bases, and 9 bases stayed unmatched. Germline values: CDR1 SGHDN, CDR2 FVKESK. This CDR3 is built from 15 residues. The CDR3 bases are TGTGCCAGCAGCCTCACGAGGGGACAGGGTGCTGAAGCTTTCTTT. It encodes CASSLTRGQGAEAFF.

The chain uses TRBV5-5 and TRBJ2-7; tentatively, D is TRBD1 (5 bases). Looked up from germline, CDR1 is SGHKS and CDR2 is YYEKEE (reference sequence). The V end lost 0 bases, the J end lost 6 bases, and 16 bases lay between the germline ends. The CDR3 has 15 amino acids. CDR3 coding DNA: TGTGCCAGCAGCTTGGTAACAGGACAAAGTTTCGAGCAGTACTTC. This encodes CASSLVTGQSFEQYF.

This chain links TRBV5-1 with TRBJ1-1; D remains unclear. Deletions cut 4 bases from V and 2 bases from J, with 9 bases between. From germline, CDR1 is SGHRS and CDR2 YFSETQ. This CDR3 contains 13 residues. CDR3 nucleotide sequence: TGCGCCAGCAGCCCCTTTAGTAACACTGAAGCTTTCTTT. Translated: CASSPFSNTEAFF.

The rearrangement joins TRBV3-1 (or the pseudogene TRBV3-2) to TRBJ2-2, with a possible D match to TRBD2 (5 bases). Germline values: CDR1 LGHDT, CDR2 YNNKEL (reference sequence). The CDR3 is 16 amino acids. V gave up 0 bases and J gave up 2 bases, with 10 bases separating them. CDR3 coding DNA: TGTGCCAGCAGCCAAGAGAGGGATATCAACACCGGGGAGCTGTTTTTT. It encodes CASSQERDINTGELFF.

The rearrangement uses TRBV29-1 and TRBJ1-2, with TRBD1 as a possible D gene (5 bases). V lost 5 bases and J lost 4, with 14 bases in between. The CDR3 totals 13 residues. In germline, CDR1 is SQVTM, CDR2 ANQGSEA. CDR3 coding DNA: TGCAGCGTTTCGAGGGGTGGCGGCTATGGCTACACCTTC. Encoded protein: CSVSRGGGYGYTF.

V usage is TRBV5-4 and J usage is TRBJ2-6, with D possibly matching TRBD1 (5 bases). This CDR3 comprises 16 residues. Germline CDR1 SGHNT, CDR2 YYREEE (reference sequence). Trimming stripped 0 bases from V and 4 bases from J, with 11 bases between. In DNA form, the CDR3 reads TGTGCCAGCAGCTTGGAAGGGGCACACGGGGCCAACGTCCTGACTTTC. Translation gives CASSLEGAHGANVLTF.

The CDR3 bases are TGCGCCAGCAGCTTGTCAATGAACACTGAAGCTTTCTTT. Encoded protein: CASSLSMNTEAFF. The chain joins TRBV5-1 to TRBJ1-1, with unresolved D. Germline V CDR1 and CDR2: SGHRS, YFSETQ. Deletions cut 1 base from V and 0 bases from J, with 4 bases between. The CDR3 has 13 residues.

The chain joins TRBV5-5 to TRBJ2-7; 13 bases line up with TRBD2. With 4 bases clipped from V and 6 bases from J, the junction kept 7 bases outside the gene matches. The CDR3 length is 15 residues. Germline CDR1 and CDR2: SGHKS and YYEKEE (reference sequence). The CDR3 DNA follows: TGTGCCAGCAGCAACCCGGGACTAGCGGGATTCGAGCAGTACTTC. This gives the protein CASSNPGLAGFEQYF.

The V and J genes are TRBV14 and TRBJ2-1; D gene unclear. The germline gives CDR1 SGHDN, CDR2 FVKESK. V was trimmed by 4 bases and J by 9 bases, leaving 10 bases between them. The CDR3 runs 12 residues. CDR3 bases: TGTGCCAGCAGCCCTGGCATACTTGAGCAGTTCTTC. Protein: CASSPGILEQFF.

V and J are TRBV10-3 and TRBJ2-7, with 8 bases identical to TRBD2. The junction had 8 bases not matched to a gene; V was cut back by 6 bases and J by 4 bases. Per the germline V gene, CDR1 is ENHRY and CDR2 is SYGVKD. There are 14 residues in the CDR3. The CDR3 nucleotides are TGTGCCATCAGGGCCAGCGGGAGTAGGTACGAGCAGTACTTC. It codes for CAIRASGSRYEQYF.

This clone was found once. J is TRBJ2-5 and V is TRBV6-5; TRBD1 aligns across 8 bases. Germline V gene data show CDR1 as MNHEY and CDR2 as SVGAGI. The V gene end was trimmed by 2 bases and the J gene end by 1 base; junction bases not matched to a gene: 6. The CDR3 is 16 residues long. Here the CDR3 DNA reads TGTGCCAGCAGTTACGGGACAGGAGATACCCAAGAGACCCAGTACTTC. Protein sequence: CASSYGTGDTQETQYF.